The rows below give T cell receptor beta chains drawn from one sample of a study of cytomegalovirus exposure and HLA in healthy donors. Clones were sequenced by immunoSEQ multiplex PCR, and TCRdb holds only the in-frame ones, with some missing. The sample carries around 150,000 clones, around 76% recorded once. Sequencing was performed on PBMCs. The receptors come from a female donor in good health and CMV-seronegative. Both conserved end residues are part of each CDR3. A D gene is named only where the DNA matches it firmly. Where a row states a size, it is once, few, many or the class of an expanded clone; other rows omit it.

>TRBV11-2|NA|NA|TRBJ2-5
TGTGCCAGCAGCTTTAGCGGACAAGAGACCCAGTACTTC
CASSFSGQETQYF
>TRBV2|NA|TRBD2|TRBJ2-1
TGTGCCAGCTTGAGCGGGAGGTCTGGAGATGAGCAGTTCTTC
CASLSGRSGDEQFF
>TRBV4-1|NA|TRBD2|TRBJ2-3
TGCGCCAGCGGAAGGGGACTAGCTCCTAGCACAGATACGCAGTATTTT
CASGRGLAPSTDTQYF
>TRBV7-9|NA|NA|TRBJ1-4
TGTGCCACCACCCCGCGGGGGGATAATGAAAAACTGTTTTTT
CATTPRGDNEKLFF
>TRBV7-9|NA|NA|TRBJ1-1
TGTGCCAGCCCCCCTCCGGGGGGGCCCACTGAAGCTTTCTTT
CASPPPGGPTEAFF
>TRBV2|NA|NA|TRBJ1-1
TGTGCCAGCAGTGAAACGGGTGCTGAAGCTTTCTTT
CASSETGAEAFF
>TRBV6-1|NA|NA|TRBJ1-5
TGTGCCAGCAGTTTGACAGGTTTCAATCAGCCCCAGCATTTT
CASSLTGFNQPQHF
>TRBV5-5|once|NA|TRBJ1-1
TGTGCCAGCAGCTCCAGCCAGGGGAAGAACACTGAAGCTTTCTTT
CASSSSQGKNTEAFF
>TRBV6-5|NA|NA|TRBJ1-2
TGTGCCAGCAGTTACGTTGGAAAGGAGTGGGAGGGCTACACCTTC
CASSYVGKEWEGYTF
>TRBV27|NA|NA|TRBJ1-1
TGTGCCAGCAGTTCCAGGGGTGGGGACACTGAAGCTTTCTTT
CASSSRGGDTEAFF
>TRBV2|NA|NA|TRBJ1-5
TGTGCCAGCAGTGCGACAGGTGGGTATCAGCCCCAGCATTTT
CASSATGGYQPQHF
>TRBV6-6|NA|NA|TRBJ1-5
TGTGCCAGCAGTTACGAAGCCGGGAGCAATCAGCCCCAGCATTTT
CASSYEAGSNQPQHF
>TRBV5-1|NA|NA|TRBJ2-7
TGCGCCAGCAGCTTGGAAGGGCCTAGCTTCTACGAGCAGTACTTC
CASSLEGPSFYEQYF
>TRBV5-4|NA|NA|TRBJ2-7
TGTGCCAGCAGCCGCCGGGACTCCCGCTCCTACGAGCAGTACTTC
CASSRRDSRSYEQYF
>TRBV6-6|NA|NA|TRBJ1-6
TGTGCCAGCAGAACAGGGAATTCACCCCTCCACTTT
CASRTGNSPLHF